These T cell receptor beta chains were read from a single sample in a study of response to subunit inactivated influenza vaccine. MiXCR was run by TCRdb on the RT-PCR reads, yielding one entry per CDR3 protein. The sample consists of some 640,000 distinct CDR3 sequences, about 15% of them appearing once. The sample consisted of PBMCs from blood, taken 14 days before vaccination. The receptors shown here come from a man aged 50 to 59 who received an inactivated influenza vaccine. CDR3s include the opening cysteine and the closing phenylalanine or tryptophan. D genes are given only for firm matches. Where a row states a size, it is once, few, many or the class of an expanded clone; other rows omit it.

v_call,j_call,clone_size,d_call,cdr3_aa,cdr3_nt
TRBV11-2,TRBJ1-3,.,.,CASSLALGGNTIYF,TGTGCCAGCAGCTTAGCCCTCGGGGGAAACACCATATATTTT
TRBV28,TRBJ2-7,few,TRBD1,CASSSTGGYEQYF,TGTGCCAGCAGTTCGACAGGGGGATACGAGCAGTACTTC
TRBV19,TRBJ2-7,.,TRBD1,CASSQTGTNEQYF,TGTGCCAGTAGCCAGACAGGGACCAACGAGCAGTACTTC
TRBV7-8,TRBJ2-1,.,.,CASSLAWGVHQFF,TGTGCCAGCAGCTTAGCGTGGGGGGTTCATCAGTTCTTC
TRBV5-1,TRBJ2-5,few,.,CASSPQDIQETQYF,TGCGCCAGCAGCCCTCAGGACATTCAAGAGACCCAGTACTTC
TRBV20-1,TRBJ2-3,.,TRBD2,CSANSGTSGTDTQYF,TGCAGTGCGAATTCCGGGACTAGCGGCACAGATACGCAGTATTTT
TRBV28,TRBJ2-2,.,.,CATFSPRTATNTGELFF,TGTGCCACTTTCTCCCCCAGGACAGCCACGAACACCGGGGAGCTGTTTTTT
TRBV5-1,TRBJ2-1,.,.,CASSPSGSWYNEQFF,TGCGCCAGCAGCCCCTCCGGGAGTTGGTACAATGAGCAGTTCTTC
TRBV13,TRBJ1-1,.,.,CASSPTGGAVNTEAFF,TGTGCCAGCAGCCCAACGGGGGGGGCCGTCAACACTGAAGCTTTCTTT
TRBV10-3,TRBJ1-2,many,.,CAISESGGVYTF,TGTGCCATCAGTGAGTCGGGAGGGGTCTACACCTTC
TRBV6-1,TRBJ2-1,few,.,CASSEAQAGRNEQFF,TGTGCCAGCAGTGAAGCGCAGGCAGGGAGGAATGAGCAGTTCTTC
TRBV7-2,TRBJ2-1,.,.,CASSRTSNEQFF,TGTGCCAGCAGCCGCACCAGTAATGAGCAGTTCTTC
TRBV20-1,TRBJ1-2,few,.,CSARDYDLTF,TGCAGTGCTAGAGACTATGACTTAACCTTC
TRBV18,TRBJ1-6,.,.,CASSLRAGEDSPLHF,TGTGCCAGCTCACTTCGTGCAGGGGAGGACTCACCCCTCCACTTT
TRBV28,TRBJ2-7,.,TRBD1,CASSLGGTGRTYEQYF,TGTGCCAGCAGTTTAGGGGGGACAGGGAGGACCTACGAGCAGTACTTC
TRBV5-1,TRBJ2-5,few,.,CASSFDTGTQYF,TGCGCCAGCAGCTTCGACACGGGGACCCAGTACTTC
TRBV9,TRBJ2-5,.,.,CASSVGGTPRETQYF,TGTGCCAGCAGCGTGGGCGGGACCCCCAGAGAGACCCAGTACTTC
TRBV20-1,TRBJ1-6,few,.,CSASPGTRNSPLHF,TGCAGTGCCTCGCCCGGGACTAGGAATTCACCCCTCCACTTT
TRBV12-3/TRBV12-4,TRBJ2-3,.,.,CASSFGRVEWRPDTQYF,TGTGCCAGCAGTTTCGGGCGGGTTGAGTGGAGGCCAGATACGCAGTATTTT
TRBV29-1,TRBJ1-5,.,TRBD1,CSVAWDRNQPQHF,TGCAGCGTGGCGTGGGACAGAAATCAGCCCCAGCATTTT
TRBV4-2,TRBJ1-1,few,.,CASSQFRGGTEAFF,TGTGCCAGCAGCCAATTTAGGGGCGGAACTGAAGCTTTCTTT
TRBV7-9,TRBJ2-7,.,.,CASSLGRLLSYEQYF,TGTGCCAGCAGCTTAGGACGTTTACTGTCCTACGAGCAGTACTTC
TRBV20-1,TRBJ2-5,once,.,CSARIGETQYF,TGCAGTGCTAGAATCGGAGAGACCCAGTACTTC
TRBV7-9,TRBJ2-5,.,.,CASSGRDTNQETQYF,TGTGCCAGCAGCGGCCGGGACACTAACCAAGAGACCCAGTACTTC
TRBV28,TRBJ1-1,.,TRBD1,CASSRFDTGERAFF,TGTGCCAGCAGTCGCTTTGATACAGGGGAGAGGGCTTTCTTT
TRBV7-9,TRBJ2-1,.,.,CASSLDLSNEQFF,TGTGCCAGCAGCTTAGATCTGAGCAATGAGCAGTTCTTC
TRBV2,TRBJ2-7,few,TRBD1,CASGTGTGGEQYF,TGTGCCAGCGGGACAGGGACAGGGGGCGAGCAGTACTTC
TRBV20-1,TRBJ1-1,.,.,CSARDNRKGRFTEAFF,TGCAGTGCTAGAGATAATCGGAAGGGGCGATTTACTGAAGCTTTCTTT
TRBV7-2,TRBJ2-3,many,.,CASSPTSTNTQYF,TGTGCCAGCAGCCCTACTAGCACGAATACGCAGTATTTT
TRBV20-1,TRBJ2-3,few,TRBD2,CSTHLAGGLDTQYF,TGCAGTACCCACTTAGCGGGAGGGCTAGATACGCAGTATTTT
TRBV6-1,TRBJ1-5,few,.,CASSAVQVSNQPQHF,TGTGCCAGCAGTGCCGTACAGGTTAGCAATCAGCCCCAGCATTTT
TRBV27,TRBJ1-1,.,TRBD1,CASSSQGASTEAFF,TGTGCCAGCAGTTCACAGGGGGCGAGCACTGAAGCTTTCTTT
TRBV29-1,TRBJ2-1,.,.,CSGRGGISYNEQFF,TGCAGCGGTAGAGGGGGAATCTCCTACAATGAGCAGTTCTTC
TRBV11-2,TRBJ2-1,few,.,CASSTWDGRNEQFF,TGTGCCAGCAGTACCTGGGACGGACGCAATGAGCAGTTCTTC
TRBV7-9,TRBJ2-7,few,.,CASSPWTGTSSYEQYF,TGTGCCAGCAGCCCGTGGACAGGGACTAGCTCCTACGAGCAGTACTTC
TRBV6-2/TRBV6-3,TRBJ2-7,.,.,CASSQPGTRTYEQYF,TGTGCCAGCAGCCAACCCGGGACTCGAACCTACGAGCAGTACTTC
TRBV20-1,TRBJ2-3,few,.,CSARRDGSSTDTQYF,TGCAGTGCTAGAAGGGACGGATCTAGCACAGATACGCAGTATTTT
TRBV7-2,TRBJ2-3,.,.,CASSRRRVDTQYF,TGTGCCAGCAGCCGCCGGAGGGTGGATACGCAGTATTTT
TRBV6-5,TRBJ2-1,.,.,CASSYSTVRREQFF,TGTGCCAGCAGTTACTCGACAGTACGGCGTGAGCAGTTCTTC
TRBV7-2,TRBJ1-5,.,.,CASSLQVDQPQDF,TGTGCCAGCAGCTTACAGGTTGATCAGCCCCAGGATTTT
TRBV19,TRBJ2-7,few,TRBD2,CASSPSIGGVTYEQYF,TGTGCCAGTAGTCCCTCGATTGGGGGGGTCACCTACGAGCAGTACTTC
TRBV4-3,TRBJ2-1,few,.,CASSQDPLVGGYNEQFF,TGCGCCAGCAGCCAAGATCCTCTAGTTGGAGGCTACAATGAGCAGTTCTTC
TRBV7-8,TRBJ1-1,.,.,CASRRGGTEAFF,TGTGCCAGCAGGAGGGGAGGCACTGAAGCTTTCTTT
TRBV24-1,TRBJ2-1,many,TRBD1,CATSDLALGQGLENEQFF,TGTGCCACCAGTGACCTTGCCCTGGGACAGGGGTTAGAGAATGAGCAGTTCTTC
TRBV20-1,TRBJ2-1,few,.,CSARRLGMRNEQFF,TGCAGTGCTAGAAGACTAGGGATGAGGAATGAGCAGTTCTTC